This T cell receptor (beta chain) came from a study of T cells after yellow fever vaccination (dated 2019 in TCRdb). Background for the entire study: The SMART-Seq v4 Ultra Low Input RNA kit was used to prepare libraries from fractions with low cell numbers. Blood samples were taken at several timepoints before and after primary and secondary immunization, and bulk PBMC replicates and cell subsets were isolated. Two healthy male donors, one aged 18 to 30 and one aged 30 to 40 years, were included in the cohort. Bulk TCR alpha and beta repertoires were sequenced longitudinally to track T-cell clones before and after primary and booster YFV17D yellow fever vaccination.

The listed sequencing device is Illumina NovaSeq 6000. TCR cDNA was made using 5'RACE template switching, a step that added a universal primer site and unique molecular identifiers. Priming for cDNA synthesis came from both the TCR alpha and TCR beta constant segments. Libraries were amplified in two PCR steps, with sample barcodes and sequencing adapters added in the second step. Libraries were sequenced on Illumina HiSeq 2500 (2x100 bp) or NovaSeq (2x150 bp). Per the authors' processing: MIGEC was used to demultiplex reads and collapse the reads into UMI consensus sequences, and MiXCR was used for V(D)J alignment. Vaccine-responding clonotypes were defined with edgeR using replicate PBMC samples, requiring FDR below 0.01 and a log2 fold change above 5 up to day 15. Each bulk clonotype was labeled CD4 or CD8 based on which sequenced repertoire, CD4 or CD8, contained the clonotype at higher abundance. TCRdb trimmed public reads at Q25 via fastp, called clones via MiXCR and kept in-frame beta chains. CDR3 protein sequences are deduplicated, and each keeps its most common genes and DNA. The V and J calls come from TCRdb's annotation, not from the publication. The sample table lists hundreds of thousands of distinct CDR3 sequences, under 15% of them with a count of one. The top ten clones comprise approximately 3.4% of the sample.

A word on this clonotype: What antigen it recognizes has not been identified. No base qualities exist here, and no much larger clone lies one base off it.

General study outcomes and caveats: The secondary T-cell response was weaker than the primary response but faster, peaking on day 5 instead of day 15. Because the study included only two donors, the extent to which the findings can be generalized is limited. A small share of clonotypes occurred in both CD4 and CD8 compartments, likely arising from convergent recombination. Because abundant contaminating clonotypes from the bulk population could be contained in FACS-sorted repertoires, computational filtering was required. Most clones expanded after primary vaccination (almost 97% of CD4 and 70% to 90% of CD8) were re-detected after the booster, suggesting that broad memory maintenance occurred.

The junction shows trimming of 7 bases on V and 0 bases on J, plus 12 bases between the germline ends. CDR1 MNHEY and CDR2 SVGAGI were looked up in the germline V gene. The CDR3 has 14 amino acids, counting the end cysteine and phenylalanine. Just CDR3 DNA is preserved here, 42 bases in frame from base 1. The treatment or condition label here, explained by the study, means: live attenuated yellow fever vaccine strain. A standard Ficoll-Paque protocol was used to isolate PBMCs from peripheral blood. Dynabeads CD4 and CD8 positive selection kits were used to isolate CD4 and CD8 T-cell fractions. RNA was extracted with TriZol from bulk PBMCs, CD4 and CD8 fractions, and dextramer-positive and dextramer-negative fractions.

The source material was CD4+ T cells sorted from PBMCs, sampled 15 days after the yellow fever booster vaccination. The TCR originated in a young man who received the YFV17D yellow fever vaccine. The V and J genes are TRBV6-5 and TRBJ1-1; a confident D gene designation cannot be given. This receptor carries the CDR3 CASISPGMNTEAFF. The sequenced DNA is TGTGCCAGCATCAGCCCCGGGATGAACACTGAAGCTTTCTTT.